The T cell receptor (beta chain) under discussion was sequenced for a study of beta chain features in type 1 diabetes. Whole-study context: The patients were much like the healthy donors in age, gender and cell yields.

This CDR3 spans 14 amino acids. Germline CDR1 reads SGHTA; CDR2 reads FQGTGA. Trimming shortened V by 5 bases and J by 2 bases, and 12 bases separated the two germline ends. The study, taken as a whole, reports: For cells with high TCR expression, cDNA sequencing could yield over-representation. Insertions were fewer and deletions more numerous at VDJ junctions in type 1 diabetes patients.

Sequenced material consisted of expressed TCRB transcripts (all of the isolated RNA was reverse transcribed). Method: immunoSEQ multiplex PCR; TCRdb's copy keeps in-frame clones and lacks some. The sample consists of 15,000 to 20,000 clones, around 46% of them appearing once. With respect to this clone: The target antigen is unknown.

The TCR comes from a man between 18 and 29 years old in good health. This chain connects TRBV7-3 to TRBJ2-5; TRBD2 might be the D (5 bases). The sample consisted of stem cell memory CD4+ T cells from blood. The CDR3 sequence: CASSPDGVQETQYF. The CDR3 coding sequence is TGTGCCAGCAGCCCGGACGGGGTGCAAGAGACCCAGTACTTC.